Listed here is a single TCR beta chain. The repertoire was sequenced with immunoSEQ multiplex PCR; TCRdb's copy has only in-frame clones and lacks some. The data hold about 62,000 clones, with roughly four fifths observed a single time. The germline gives CDR1 MNHEY, CDR2 SVGAGI. This CDR3 is 13 amino acids long. V was shortened by 4 bases and J by 6 bases, with 10 bases between the two germline ends. This record belongs to a study of radiotherapy plus CTLA-4 blockade in lung cancer. The sample in question was peripheral blood, obtained from a patient treated with radiotherapy plus ipilimumab. The chain links TRBV6-5 to TRBJ2-1; D remains unclear. The receptor's source is a human donor with non-small cell lung cancer who had a complete response to radiotherapy plus ipilimumab. CDR3 nucleotide sequence: TGTGCCAGCAGTTCAGTCGCCCCCAATGAGCAGTTCTTC. It encodes CASSSVAPNEQFF.